The 15 T cell receptor beta chains below were found in one sample sequenced in a study of cytomegalovirus exposure and HLA in healthy donors. Clones were sequenced by immunoSEQ multiplex PCR, and TCRdb holds only the in-frame ones, with some missing. The table records about 130,000 clones, 85% to 90% of them present only once. The sequenced sample was PBMCs. All receptors come from a woman under 30 in good health and CMV-seropositive.

The chain combines TRBV5-1 with TRBJ1-2; D uncertain. The length of the CDR3 is 14 residues. V lost 0 bases, J lost 2 bases, and 8 bases lay in between. Germline lookup yields CDR1 SGHRS and CDR2 YFSETQ. CDR3 DNA sequence: TGCGCCAGCAGCTTGGGCACACCCAACTATGGCTACACCTTC. Translated: CASSLGTPNYGYTF.

V usage is TRBV6-5 and J usage is TRBJ2-7; TRBD1 matches 8 bases. CDR3 size: 14 residues. Germline V gives CDR1 MNHEY, CDR2 SVGAGI. With 6 bases clipped from V and 1 base from J, the junction kept 5 bases outside the gene matches. CDR3 nucleotides: TGTGCCAGCAGCAAACAGGGGGTATCCTACGAGCAGTACTTC. This gives the protein CASSKQGVSYEQYF.

As DNA, the CDR3 is TGTGCCTGGAGTTTTCAGGGGCTGGGCTACGAGCAGTACTTC. Translating gives CAWSFQGLGYEQYF. This chain links TRBV30 with TRBJ2-7; maybe TRBD1 (6 bases). V was clipped by 2 bases and J by 3 bases, with 14 bases between them. This CDR3 is built from 14 residues. The germline gives CDR1 GTSNPN, CDR2 SVGIG (reference sequence).

The J gene is TRBJ2-6, the V gene TRBV2; no clear D gene. The V gene lost 5 bases and the J gene lost 0 bases, with 5 bases spanning the gap. This CDR3 comprises 14 residues. Germline V gene lookup returns CDR1 SNHLY and CDR2 FYNNEI. The CDR3 DNA reads as TGTGCCAGCAGTCCCCACTCTGGGGCCAACGTCCTGACTTTC. Amino acid sequence: CASSPHSGANVLTF.

The genes are TRBV9 and TRBJ1-2; 9 bases are a match to TRBD1. The V gene's germline CDR1 is SGDLS and CDR2 YYNGEE. The CDR3 extends over 17 amino acids. The V and J ends lost 3 bases and 2 bases, in that order; junction bases with no gene match: 11. CDR3 sequence: CASSEFFSGTGNYGYTF. The CDR3 DNA is TGTGCCAGCAGCGAGTTTTTTTCCGGGACAGGGAACTATGGCTACACCTTC.

The rearrangement links TRBV7-9 to TRBJ1-3; D is unclear. CDR3 length: 14 residues. With 7 bases removed from V and 8 bases from J, the gap between germline ends came to 18 bases. CDR1 and CDR2 (germline): SEHNR, FQNEAQ (reference sequence). Here the CDR3 reads CASTGGRPWDTIYF. For the CDR3, the DNA is TGTGCCAGCACCGGAGGACGTCCGTGGGACACCATATATTTT.

The chain uses TRBV7-2 and TRBJ2-7; TRBD1 aligns across 7 bases. J was trimmed by 2 bases and V by 5 bases; bases with no gene match: 9. Germline V gives CDR1 SGHTA, CDR2 FQGNSA. The length of the CDR3 is 15 residues. The CDR3 loop is CASSLEQGPPYEQYF. CDR3 bases: TGTGCCAGCAGCCTAGAACAGGGGCCCCCCTACGAGCAGTACTTC.

This clone occurred a few times. This chain connects TRBV29-1 to TRBJ1-2; TRBD1 is a possible D gene (6 bases). CDR3 length: 14 residues. V lost 1 base and J lost 8, with 17 bases in between. Germline V gene lookup returns CDR1 SQVTM and CDR2 ANQGSEA. CDR3 amino acids: CSVEGTRGSVGYTF. CDR3 DNA sequence: TGCAGCGTTGAAGGGACCAGGGGTTCGGTGGGCTACACCTTC.

The rearrangement joins TRBV19 to TRBJ1-2; D is ambiguous. The CDR3 is made up of 14 amino acids. In germline, CDR1 is LNHDA, CDR2 SQIVND (reference sequence). Trimming shortened V by 5 bases and J by 0 bases, and 10 bases separated the two germline ends. The CDR3 DNA reads as TGTGCCAGTAGTTTAGGAGAGACTAACTATGGCTACACCTTC. As protein: CASSLGETNYGYTF.

V gene TRBV5-6 combines with J gene TRBJ1-5; 7 bases agree with TRBD1. Per the germline V gene, CDR1 is SGHDT and CDR2 is YYEEEE. Germline trimming cut 4 bases from V and 2 bases from J; bases unmatched to any gene: 6. The CDR3 spans 15 residues. DNA for the CDR3: TGTGCCAGCAGCCTACAGGGGAATGGCAATCAGCCCCAGCATTTT. This translates into CASSLQGNGNQPQHF.

The chain is built from TRBV6-9 and TRBJ1-3; D not resolved. Trimming removed 6 bases at V and 0 bases at J, with 21 bases between. The length of the CDR3 is 18 residues. CDR1 MNHGY and CDR2 SVAAGI come from the germline V gene. This CDR3 reads CASSQATGSKSSGNTIYF. CDR3 coding DNA: TGTGCCAGCAGCCAAGCCACCGGGTCGAAGAGCTCTGGAAACACCATATATTTT.

The chain carries TRBV7-9 and TRBJ2-7, with D possibly matching TRBD1 (6 bases). CDR3 length: 15 residues. Germline loops: CDR1 SEHNR, CDR2 FQNEAQ (reference sequence). Trimming took 2 bases from V and 5 from J, leaving 16 bases between them. Here the CDR3 DNA reads TGTGCCAGCAGCTTACCGGACAGTCCCTCGGACGAGCAGTACTTC. This translates into CASSLPDSPSDEQYF. The whole variable domain, remainder taken from reference TRBV7-9 and TRBJ2-7, is DTGVSQNPRHKITKRGQNVTFRCDPISEHNRLYWYRQTLGQGPEFLTYFQNEAQLEKSRLLSDRFSAERPKGSFSTLEIQRTEQGDSAMYLCASSLPDSPSDEQYFGPGTRLTVT.

V and J are TRBV7-2 and TRBJ2-3; maybe TRBD2 (7 bases). V was clipped by 8 bases and J by 0 bases, with 24 bases between them. From germline, CDR1 is SGHTA and CDR2 FQGNSA. The CDR3 covers 18 residues. CDR3: CASHTFGRGPSSTDTQYF. In nucleotides, the CDR3 is TGTGCCAGCCACACCTTTGGGCGGGGGCCGTCTAGCACAGATACGCAGTATTTT.

The CDR3 coding sequence is TGTGCCAGCAGTTTTCGCAGGGGTGAGCGCACTGAAGCTTTCTTT. This codes for CASSFRRGERTEAFF. The chain recombines TRBV28 with TRBJ1-1, with D perhaps matching TRBD1 (6 bases). This CDR3 contains 15 residues. Germline values: CDR1 MDHEN, CDR2 SYDVKM. V was trimmed by 3 bases and J by 4 bases, leaving 15 bases between them.

As DNA, the CDR3 is TGCGCCAGCAGCCCACAGGGATCTAGGAACACCGGGGAGCTGTTTTTT. As protein: CASSPQGSRNTGELFF. The rearrangement uses TRBV5-1 and TRBJ2-2; tentatively, D is TRBD1 (6 bases). Germline lookup yields CDR1 SGHRS and CDR2 YFSETQ. The CDR3 runs to 16 residues. Trimming removed 4 bases from V and 1 base from J, with 14 bases in between.